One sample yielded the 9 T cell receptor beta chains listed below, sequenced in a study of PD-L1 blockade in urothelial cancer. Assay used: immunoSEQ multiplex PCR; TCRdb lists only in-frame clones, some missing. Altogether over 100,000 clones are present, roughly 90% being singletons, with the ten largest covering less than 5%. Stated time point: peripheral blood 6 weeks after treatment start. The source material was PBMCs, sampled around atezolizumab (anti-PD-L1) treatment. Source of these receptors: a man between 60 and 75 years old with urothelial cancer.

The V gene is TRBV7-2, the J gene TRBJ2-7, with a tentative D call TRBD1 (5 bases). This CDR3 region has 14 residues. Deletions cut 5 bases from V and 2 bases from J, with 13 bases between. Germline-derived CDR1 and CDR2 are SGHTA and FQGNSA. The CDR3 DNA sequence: TGTGCCAGCAGCGTAAGGGGTGGCCCCTACGAGCAGTACTTC. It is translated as CASSVRGGPYEQYF. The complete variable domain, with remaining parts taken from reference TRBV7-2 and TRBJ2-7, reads GAGVSQSPSNKVTEKGKDVELRCDPISGHTALYWYRQSLGQGLEFLIYFQGNSAPDKSGLPSDRFSAERTGGSVSTLTIQRTQQEDSAVYLCASSVRGGPYEQYFGPGTRLTVT.

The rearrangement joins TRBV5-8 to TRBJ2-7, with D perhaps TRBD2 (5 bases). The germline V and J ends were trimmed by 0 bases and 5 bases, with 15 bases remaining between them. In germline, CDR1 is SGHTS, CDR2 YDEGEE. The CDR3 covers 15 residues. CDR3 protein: CASSLVDISGHEQYF. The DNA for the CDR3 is TGTGCCAGCAGCTTGGTAGACATAAGCGGCCACGAGCAGTACTTC. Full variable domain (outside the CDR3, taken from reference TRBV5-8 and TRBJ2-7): EAGVTQSPTHLIKTRGQQATLRCSPISGHTSVYWYQQALGLGLQFLLWYDEGEERNRGNFPPRFSGRQFPNYSSELNVNALELEDSALYLCASSLVDISGHEQYFGPGTRLTVT.

CDR3 loop: CASSPGVGGPMYNEQFF. The CDR3 nucleotides are TGTGCCAGCTCACCAGGGGTGGGAGGGCCGATGTACAATGAGCAGTTCTTC. The chain recombines TRBV18 with TRBJ2-1; 7 bases match TRBD2. Germline values: CDR1 KGHSH, CDR2 LQKENI. V shed 2 bases and J 4 bases; nucleotides not matched to a gene: 11. This CDR3 contains 17 residues.

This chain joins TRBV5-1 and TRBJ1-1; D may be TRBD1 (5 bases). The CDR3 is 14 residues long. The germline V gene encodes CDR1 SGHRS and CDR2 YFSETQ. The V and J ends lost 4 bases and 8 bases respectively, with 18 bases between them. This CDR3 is CASSVDGPDREAFF. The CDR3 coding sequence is TGCGCCAGCAGCGTTGATGGTCCCGACAGAGAAGCTTTCTTT.

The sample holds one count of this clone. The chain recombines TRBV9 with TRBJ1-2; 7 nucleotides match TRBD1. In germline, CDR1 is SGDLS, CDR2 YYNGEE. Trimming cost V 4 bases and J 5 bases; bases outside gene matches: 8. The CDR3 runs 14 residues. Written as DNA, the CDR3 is TGTGCCAGCAGCACCTCCGGGACAGCTTATGGCTACACCTTC. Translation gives CASSTSGTAYGYTF.

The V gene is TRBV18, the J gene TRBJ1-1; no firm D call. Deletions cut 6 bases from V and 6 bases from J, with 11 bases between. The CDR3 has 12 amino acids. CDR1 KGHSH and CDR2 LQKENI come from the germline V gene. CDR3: CASSARRAEAFF. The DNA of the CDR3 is TGTGCCAGCTCTGCTCGGAGGGCTGAAGCTTTCTTT.

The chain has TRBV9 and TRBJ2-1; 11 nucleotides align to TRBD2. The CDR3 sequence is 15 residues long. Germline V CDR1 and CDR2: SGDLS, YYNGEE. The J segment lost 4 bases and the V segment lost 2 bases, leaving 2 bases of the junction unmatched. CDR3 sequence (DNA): TGTGCCAGCAGCGTTAGCGGGGGGGATTACAATGAGCAGTTCTTC. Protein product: CASSVSGGDYNEQFF.

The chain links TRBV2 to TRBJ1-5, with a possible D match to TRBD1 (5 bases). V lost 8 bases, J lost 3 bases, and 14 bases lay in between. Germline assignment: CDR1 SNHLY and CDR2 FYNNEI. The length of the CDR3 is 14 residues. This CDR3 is CASLGLRNNQPQHF. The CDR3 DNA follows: TGTGCCAGCCTGGGACTCCGAAACAATCAGCCCCAGCATTTT.

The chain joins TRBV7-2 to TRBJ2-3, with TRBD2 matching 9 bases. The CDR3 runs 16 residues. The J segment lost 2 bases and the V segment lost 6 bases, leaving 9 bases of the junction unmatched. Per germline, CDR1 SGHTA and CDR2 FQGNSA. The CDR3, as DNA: TGTGCCAGCAGGACTGGCGGGGGGGCCAACACAGATACGCAGTATTTT. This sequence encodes CASRTGGGANTDTQYF.